The entry below describes one T cell receptor (beta chain). Its antigen is currently unknown. TCRdb independently ran MiXCR on the reads; one entry per CDR3 protein. The sample includes some 350,000 distinct CDR3 sequences, under 35% of them seen just once. The record originates from a study of T cell repertoires in cytomegalovirus infection. Study at large: The study used recently identified HLA-C-restricted and well-studied HLA-B-restricted CMV epitopes. Based on public TCR beta signatures, there were indications of CMV infection and of a matching HLA type.

Study-wide findings and caveats: CMV-specific TCR beta clonotypes restricted by HLA-C were the ones dominating the ex vivo response.

CDR1 and CDR2 from the germline V gene are ENHRY and SYGVKD. The J segment lost 1 base and the V segment lost 2 bases, leaving 3 bases of the junction unmatched. The CDR3 extends over 15 amino acids. This rearrangement joins TRBV10-3 to TRBJ1-1, with 8 bases matching TRBD1. The clonotype originates from a human donor in good health (CMV status not recorded). Some clones in this sample may be carry-over from other donors' samples. The sequences come from cultured PBMCs, collected from culture after CMV antigen stimulation. The DNA of the CDR3 is TGTGCCATCAGTGAGACTGGGACAGGGAACACTGAAGCTTTCTTT. The encoded protein is CAISETGTGNTEAFF.